Listed below are T cell receptor beta chains from one sample, sequenced in a study of blood T cell repertoires in COVID-19. Assay: immunoSEQ multiplex PCR; the TCRdb copy retains only in-frame clones and omits some. The data hold 200,000 to 300,000 clones, with around 86% observed a single time. Sequencing was done on a sample of peripheral blood. The receptor set was obtained from a woman aged 25 to 39 who had recovered from COVID-19. The CDR3 runs from the conserved cysteine through the conserved F or W. The D gene is left open where the match is weak. Rows give clone size only sometimes, using once, few, many, or a class for an expanded clone.

v_gene	d_gene	j_gene	abundance	CDR3aa	CDR3nt
TRBV5-5	TRBD2	TRBJ2-5	.	CASSGTRAETQYF	TGTGCCAGCAGCGGGACTAGAGCAGAGACCCAGTACTTC
TRBV10-3	TRBD1	TRBJ2-5	.	CAISDAGTGVRETQYF	TGTGCCATCAGTGATGCCGGGACAGGGGTGAGGGAGACCCAGTACTTC
TRBV5-4	TRBD2	TRBJ2-7	.	CASSSGGSYEQYF	TGTGCCAGCTCTTCGGGGGGCTCCTACGAGCAGTACTTC
TRBV4-3	.	TRBJ1-3	.	CASSLKTGDTIYF	TGCGCCAGCAGCCTCAAGACCGGGGACACCATATATTTT
TRBV2	TRBD1	TRBJ2-7	.	CASCRDRVEEQYF	TGTGCCAGCTGCCGGGACAGGGTTGAGGAGCAGTACTTC
TRBV5-5	TRBD1	TRBJ2-5	.	CASSLTGQGATETQYF	TGTGCCAGCAGCTTGACAGGACAGGGGGCCACCGAGACCCAGTACTTC
TRBV6-1	TRBD1	TRBJ2-7	.	CASSEPGQGKGEQYF	TGTGCCAGCAGTGAGCCTGGACAGGGAAAGGGCGAGCAGTACTTC
TRBV4-2	TRBD2	TRBJ2-1	.	CASSPPFGLAGGHSSYNEQFF	TGTGCCAGCAGCCCCCCCTTCGGCCTAGCGGGGGGGCATTCCTCCTACAATGAGCAGTTCTTC
TRBV2	.	TRBJ1-1	few	CASSEVGGYTEAFF	TGTGCCAGCAGTGAAGTAGGAGGTTACACTGAAGCTTTCTTT
TRBV7-9	TRBD2	TRBJ2-1	.	CASSFGPLAGGTYNEQFF	TGTGCCAGCAGCTTCGGCCCATTAGCGGGGGGGACCTACAATGAGCAGTTCTTC
TRBV27	.	TRBJ1-5	.	CASSLAGSNQPQHF	TGTGCCAGCAGTTTAGCCGGGTCCAATCAGCCCCAGCATTTT
TRBV6-6	TRBD1	TRBJ2-5	.	CASSSDRGRGTQYF	TGTGCCAGCAGTTCGGACAGGGGGCGAGGGACCCAGTACTTC
TRBV6-6	TRBD2	TRBJ2-5	once	CASSLAGAQYF	TGTGCCAGCAGTTTGGCGGGGGCCCAGTACTTC
TRBV10-3	TRBD1	TRBJ2-7	.	CATHRGNYEQYF	TGTGCCACACACAGGGGTAACTACGAGCAGTACTTC
TRBV13	.	TRBJ2-2	.	CASSSRGLTNTGELFF	TGTGCCAGCAGCTCACGCGGCCTTACGAACACCGGGGAGCTGTTTTTT
TRBV18	.	TRBJ2-5	.	CASSPEKGSQETQYF	TGTGCCAGCTCACCAGAGAAGGGGTCCCAAGAGACCCAGTACTTC
TRBV18	TRBD2	TRBJ2-5	.	CASSPLGGGLFETQYF	TGTGCCAGCTCACCCCTAGGCGGGGGGCTCTTTGAGACCCAGTACTTC
TRBV14	.	TRBJ2-3	once	CASSPNRVTQYF	TGTGCCAGCAGCCCAAACAGGGTTACGCAGTATTTT
TRBV10-2	.	TRBJ2-2	.	CASSIQGTGELFF	TGCGCCAGCAGTATACAGGGCACCGGGGAGCTGTTTTTT
TRBV18	TRBD2	TRBJ2-2	.	CASSPYLAENTGELFF	TGTGCCAGCTCACCCTACCTAGCGGAGAACACCGGGGAGCTGTTTTTT
TRBV19	TRBD1	TRBJ2-6	few	CASSFSRDRVGGANVLTF	TGTGCCAGTAGTTTTTCCCGGGACAGGGTCGGCGGGGCCAACGTCCTGACTTTC
TRBV30	.	TRBJ1-2	.	CAWSPAGGAGYTF	TGTGCCTGGAGTCCTGCGGGGGGAGCTGGCTACACCTTC
TRBV6-4	.	TRBJ2-5	.	CASPDSQYQETQYF	TGTGCCAGCCCGGACAGCCAGTACCAAGAGACCCAGTACTTC
TRBV28	TRBD1	TRBJ1-6	once	CASSLPTGEKALHF	TGTGCCAGCAGTTTGCCCACAGGGGAGAAGGCCCTCCACTTT
TRBV4-1	TRBD2	TRBJ2-1	.	CASSQLWLAGRDEQFF	TGCGCCAGCAGCCAATTGTGGCTAGCGGGGAGGGATGAGCAGTTCTTC
TRBV5-6	TRBD1	TRBJ1-1	.	CASSLSFRGFTEAFF	TGTGCCAGCAGCCTTTCATTCAGGGGGTTCACTGAAGCTTTCTTT
TRBV12-3/TRBV12-4	.	TRBJ1-2	.	CASSFGTNYGYTF	TGTGCCAGCAGTTTTGGGACAAACTATGGCTACACCTTC
TRBV19	.	TRBJ2-1	.	CASRRGQPGDNEQFF	TGTGCCAGTAGACGAGGGCAACCAGGGGACAATGAGCAGTTCTTC
TRBV19	TRBD1	TRBJ2-6	.	CATDRGRGANVLTF	TGTGCCACCGACAGGGGACGTGGGGCCAACGTCCTGACTTTC
TRBV7-2	TRBD1	TRBJ2-2	.	CASNSGGRTGELFF	TGTGCCAGCAACTCAGGGGGTCGGACCGGGGAGCTGTTTTTT
TRBV5-6	.	TRBJ2-7	.	CASSLLYFDEQYF	TGTGCCAGCAGCTTGTTGTACTTTGACGAGCAGTACTTC
TRBV12-3/TRBV12-4	.	TRBJ1-5	.	CASSTRNQPQHF	TGTGCCAGCAGTACAAGAAATCAGCCCCAGCATTTT
TRBV19	TRBD1	TRBJ1-1	once	CASSAYRGGTEAFF	TGTGCCAGTAGTGCCTACAGGGGCGGTACTGAAGCTTTCTTT
TRBV14	.	TRBJ2-5	.	CASSQDSGGGPQETQYF	TGTGCCAGCAGCCAAGATTCCGGCGGCGGCCCCCAAGAGACCCAGTACTTC